The clone carrying this T cell receptor beta chain was recorded once. Sequencing was performed with immunoSEQ multiplex PCR; in TCRdb, only in-frame clones are kept and a portion is missing. The sample consists of 350,000 to 450,000 clones, about nine tenths of them appearing once. V gave up 1 base and J gave up 7 bases, with 20 bases separating them. The length of the CDR3 is 17 residues. Germline V gives CDR1 MDHEN, CDR2 SYDVKM. This sample is part of a study of blood T cell repertoires in COVID-19. As for the study in general: Sites in the United States, Italy and Spain provided acute and convalescent COVID-19 samples. Nucleic acid was either cDNA or gDNA, and it came from T cells, B-cell-depleted T cells, or PBMCs.

Resolution of symptoms, clearance, or two negative PCRs was present in recovered Cohort 3 donors. This sequence was found in a woman aged 25 to 45 who had recovered from COVID-19. This chain links TRBV28 with TRBJ1-3; D remains ambiguous. Input material: PBMCs or T cells enriched from blood (not recorded which). CDR3 sequence (DNA): TGTGCCAGCAGTTTATACGCCAACAGCGGGTCATTGAACACCATATATTTT. It specifies CASSLYANSGSLNTIYF.